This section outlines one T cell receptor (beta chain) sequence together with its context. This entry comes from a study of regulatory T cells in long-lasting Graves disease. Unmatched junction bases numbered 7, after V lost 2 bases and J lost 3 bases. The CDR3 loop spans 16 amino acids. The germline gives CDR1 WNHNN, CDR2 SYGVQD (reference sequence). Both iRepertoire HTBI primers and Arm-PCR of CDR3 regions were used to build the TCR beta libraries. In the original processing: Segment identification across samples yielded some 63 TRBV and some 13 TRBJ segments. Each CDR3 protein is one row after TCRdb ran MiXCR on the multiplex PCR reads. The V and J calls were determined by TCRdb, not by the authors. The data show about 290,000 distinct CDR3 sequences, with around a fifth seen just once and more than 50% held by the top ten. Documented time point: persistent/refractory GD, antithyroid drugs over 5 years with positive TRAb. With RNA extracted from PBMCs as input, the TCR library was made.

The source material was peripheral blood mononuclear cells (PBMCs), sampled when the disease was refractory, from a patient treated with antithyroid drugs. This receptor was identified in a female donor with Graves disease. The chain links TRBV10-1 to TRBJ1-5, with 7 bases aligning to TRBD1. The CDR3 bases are TGCGCCAGCAGTGAGAGAGGGGACAGCTCCAATCAGCCCCAGCATTTT. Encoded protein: CASSERGDSSNQPQHF.